This T cell receptor (beta chain) was obtained from a study of identifying expanded T cells in peripheral blood. Findings of the study overall: Over about two and four weeks, about 15 and 19 clones changed, versus approximately 1.1 between replicates. Across healthy donors, higher total template counts meant significantly greater approximately 2-week count variance.

Sequencing was performed with immunoSEQ multiplex PCR; in TCRdb, only in-frame clones are kept and a portion is missing. The sample has roughly 86,000 clones; about 85% are singletons. A remark on this clone: Antigen specificity is unknown.

Healthy donors had no documented immune events, such as infections, while sampled. The sequencing sample was made of blood. The source is a person aged 18 to 69 in good health.

The CDR3 is CASSHGVLNEQFF. In DNA, the CDR3 is TGTGCCAGCTCACACGGGGTTCTGAATGAGCAGTTCTTC. The chain recombines TRBV18 with TRBJ2-1, with D maybe TRBD2 (5 bases). The V gene's germline CDR1 is KGHSH and CDR2 LQKENI. Trimming removed 4 bases from V and 7 bases from J, with 11 bases in between. CDR3 length: 13 residues. Complete variable domain (other parts from reference TRBV18 and TRBJ2-1): NAGVMQNPRHLVRRRGQEARLRCSPMKGHSHVYWYRQLPEEGLKFMVYLQKENIIDESGMPKERFSAEFPKEGPSILRIQQVVRGDSAAYFCASSHGVLNEQFFGPGTRLTVL.